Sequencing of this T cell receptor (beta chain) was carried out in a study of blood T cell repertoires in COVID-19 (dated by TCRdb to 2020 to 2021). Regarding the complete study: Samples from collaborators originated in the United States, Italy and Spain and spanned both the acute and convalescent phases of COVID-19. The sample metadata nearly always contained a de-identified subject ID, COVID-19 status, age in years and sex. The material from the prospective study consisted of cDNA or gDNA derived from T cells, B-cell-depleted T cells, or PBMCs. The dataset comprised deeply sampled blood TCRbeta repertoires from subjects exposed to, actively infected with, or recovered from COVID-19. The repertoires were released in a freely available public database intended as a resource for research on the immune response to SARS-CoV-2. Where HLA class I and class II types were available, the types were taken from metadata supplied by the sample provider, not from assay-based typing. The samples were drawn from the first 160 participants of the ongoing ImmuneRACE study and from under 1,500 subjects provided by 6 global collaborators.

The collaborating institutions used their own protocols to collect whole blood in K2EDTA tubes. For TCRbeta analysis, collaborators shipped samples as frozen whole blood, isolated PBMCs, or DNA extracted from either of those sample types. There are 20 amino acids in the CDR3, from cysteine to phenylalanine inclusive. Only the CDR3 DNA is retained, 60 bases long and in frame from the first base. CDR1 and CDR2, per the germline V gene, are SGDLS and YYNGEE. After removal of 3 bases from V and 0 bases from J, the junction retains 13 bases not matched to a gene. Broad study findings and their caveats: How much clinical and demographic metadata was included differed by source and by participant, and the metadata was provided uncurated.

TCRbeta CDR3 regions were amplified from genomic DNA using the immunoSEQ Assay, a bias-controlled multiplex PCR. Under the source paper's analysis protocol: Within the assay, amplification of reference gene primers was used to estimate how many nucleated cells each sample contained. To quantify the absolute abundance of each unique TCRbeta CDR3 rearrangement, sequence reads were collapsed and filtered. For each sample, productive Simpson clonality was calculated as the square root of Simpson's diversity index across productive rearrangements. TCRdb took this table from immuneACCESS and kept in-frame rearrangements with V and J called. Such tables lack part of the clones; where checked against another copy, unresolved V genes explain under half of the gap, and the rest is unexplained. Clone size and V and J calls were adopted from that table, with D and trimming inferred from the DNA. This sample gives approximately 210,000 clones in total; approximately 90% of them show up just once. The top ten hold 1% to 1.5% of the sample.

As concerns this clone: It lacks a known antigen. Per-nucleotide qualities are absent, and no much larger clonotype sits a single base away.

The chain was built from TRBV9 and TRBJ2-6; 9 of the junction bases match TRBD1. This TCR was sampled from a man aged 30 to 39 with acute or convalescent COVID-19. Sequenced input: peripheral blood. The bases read TGTGCCAGCAGCGGAAACCGGGACAGGGTTTGGGGCTCTGGGGCCAACGTCCTGACTTTC. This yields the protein CASSGNRDRVWGSGANVLTF.